This T cell receptor (beta chain) is drawn from a study of beta chain features in type 1 diabetes. The CDR3 spans 15 residues. Trimming took 8 bases from V and 6 from J; bases not matched to a gene: 11. Looked up from germline, CDR1 is SGHRS and CDR2 is YFSETQ. The investigators reverse transcribed all of the isolated RNA, so they sequenced expressed TCRB transcripts. Profiled with immunoSEQ multiplex PCR; TCRdb holds only in-frame clones, not every one. This table holds some 900,000 clones, roughly 15% found once. There are a few counts of this clone. Material: naive CD4+ T cells from blood. This receptor was taken from a woman aged 18-29 years in good health. The chain combines TRBV5-1 with TRBJ2-1, with TRBD2 matching over 10 bases. The CDR3, as DNA: TGCGCCAGTCAAGCGGGAGGGTATTTGGGCAATGAGCAGTTCTTC. Protein: CASQAGGYLGNEQFF.